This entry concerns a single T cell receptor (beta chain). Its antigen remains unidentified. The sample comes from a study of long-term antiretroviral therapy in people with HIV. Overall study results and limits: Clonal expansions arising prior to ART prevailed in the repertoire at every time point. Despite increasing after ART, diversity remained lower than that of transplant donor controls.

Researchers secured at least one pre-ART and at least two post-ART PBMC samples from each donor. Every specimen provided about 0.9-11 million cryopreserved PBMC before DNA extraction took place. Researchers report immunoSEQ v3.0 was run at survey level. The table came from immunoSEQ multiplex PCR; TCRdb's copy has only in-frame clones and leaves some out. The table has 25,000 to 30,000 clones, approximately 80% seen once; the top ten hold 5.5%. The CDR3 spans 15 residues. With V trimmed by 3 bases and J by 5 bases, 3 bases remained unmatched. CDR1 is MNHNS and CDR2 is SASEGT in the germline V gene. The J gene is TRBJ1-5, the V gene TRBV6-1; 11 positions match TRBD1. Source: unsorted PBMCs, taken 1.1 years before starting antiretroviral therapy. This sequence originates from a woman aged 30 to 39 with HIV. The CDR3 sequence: CASSEGQGGHQPQHF. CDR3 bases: TGTGCCAGCAGTGAGGGACAGGGGGGACATCAGCCCCAGCATTTT.